This TCR beta chain was documented in a study of blood T cell repertoires in COVID-19. As for the study in general: T cells, B-cell-depleted T cells, or PBMCs provided the cDNA or gDNA that served as material.

The CDR3 extends over 13 amino acids. The germline gives CDR1 LGHDT, CDR2 YNNKEL (reference sequence). Trimming shortened V by 0 bases and J by 8 bases, and 10 bases separated the two germline ends. Original data processing: How many nucleated cells were present was estimated from reference gene primer amplification. Assay: immunoSEQ multiplex PCR; the TCRdb copy retains only in-frame clones and omits some. V, J and clone size reflect that table, while D and trimming were determined from the DNA. The data show 50,000 to 75,000 clones, with 79% seen just once and over 3% held by the top ten. The receptor was isolated from a man between 60 and 70 years old with acute or convalescent COVID-19. Sequencing was performed on peripheral blood. This chain connects TRBV3-1 (or the pseudogene TRBV3-2) to TRBJ1-2, with D perhaps matching TRBD1 (5 bases). The DNA for the CDR3 is TGTGCCAGCAGCCAAGAGTCAGGGAAAGGCTACACCTTC. Translated, it gives CASSQESGKGYTF.